The 15 T cell receptor beta chains below were found in one sample sequenced in a study of blood T cell repertoires in COVID-19 (dated by TCRdb to 2018 to 2020). The receptor library was made with the immunoSEQ multiplex PCR assay. Here the immuneACCESS table is served through TCRdb, limited to in-frame sequences with V and J called. Missing clones are a known gap in these copies; in checked studies unresolved V genes cover under half, and the rest lacks a known reason. The sample table records around 300,000 clones; roughly 86% of these occur just once. The top ten constitute 1.5% to 2% of the sample. The sequenced sample was PBMCs or T cells enriched from blood (not recorded which). The origin of the receptors is an older woman who had recovered from COVID-19.

This rearrangement joins TRBV19 to TRBJ2-7, with 8 bases lining up with TRBD1. Unmatched junction bases numbered 5, after V lost 7 bases and J lost 0 bases. Germline loops: CDR1 LNHDA, CDR2 SQIVND (reference sequence). The CDR3 is 14 residues long. CDR3: CASKLTGVSYEQYF. As DNA, the CDR3 is TGTGCCAGTAAGCTGACAGGGGTCTCCTACGAGCAGTACTTC.

The V and J genes are TRBV7-9 and TRBJ1-1; D remains unclear. V lost 2 bases to trimming and J lost 3 bases, with 7 bases between them. Germline V gene sequence: CDR1 SEHNR, CDR2 FQNEAQ (reference sequence). The CDR3 extends over 13 amino acids. Here the CDR3 reads CASSLIEDTEAFF. The CDR3 DNA sequence: TGTGCCAGCAGCTTAATTGAGGACACTGAAGCTTTCTTT.

Regarding this clone: This CDR3 is also generated by other DNA sequences in the sample. The chain employs TRBV9 and TRBJ1-3; D remains ambiguous. Trimming removed 2 bases from V and 0 bases from J, with 6 bases in between. Per the germline V gene, CDR1 is SGDLS and CDR2 is YYNGEE. The CDR3 totals 14 residues. CDR3 region: CASSVAVSGNTIYF. The CDR3 nucleotides read TGTGCCAGCAGCGTGGCGGTCTCTGGAAACACCATATATTTT.

The V gene is TRBV11-2, the J gene TRBJ2-7, with TRBD1 identical over 11 bases. Germline assignment: CDR1 SGHAT and CDR2 FQNNGV. The CDR3 length is 15 residues. Trimming at V came to 1 base and at J to 6 bases, leaving 5 bases not matched to a gene. The CDR3 region has the DNA TGTGCCAGCAGCTTAGTTGGACAGGGGGCGCGCGAGCAGTACTTC. It codes for CASSLVGQGAREQYF.

The rearrangement uses TRBV6-5 and TRBJ1-5; 11 bases match TRBD1. V was pared by 6 bases and J by 4 bases, with 5 bases of the junction left unmatched. The germline gives CDR1 MNHEY, CDR2 SVGAGI. The CDR3 consists of 15 residues. CDR3 in DNA: TGTGCCAGCAGAGGACAGGGGGCCGGTAATCAGCCCCAGCATTTT. Protein sequence: CASRGQGAGNQPQHF.

The chain is built from TRBV7-2 and TRBJ1-4; D is possibly TRBD1 (6 bases). The CDR3 totals 14 residues. Germline CDR1 reads SGHTA; CDR2 reads FQGNSA. Trimming removed 2 bases from V and 3 bases from J, with 7 bases in between. CDR3 amino acids: CASSLQGSNEKLFF. CDR3 sequence (DNA): TGTGCCAGCAGCTTACAGGGGTCTAATGAAAAACTGTTTTTT.

The chain carries TRBV7-9 and TRBJ2-1; the D is unclear. This CDR3 comprises 13 residues. CDR1 and CDR2 from the germline V gene are SEHNR and FQNEAQ (reference sequence). V dropped 5 bases and J dropped 2 bases, with 7 bases sitting between them. CDR3 sequence: CASSLGPYNEQFF. In DNA form, the CDR3 reads TGTGCCAGCAGCCTTGGGCCCTACAATGAGCAGTTCTTC.

V and J are TRBV14 and TRBJ2-3; 7 bases are shared with TRBD2. From germline, CDR1 is SGHDN and CDR2 FVKESK. The CDR3 contains 18 residues. Losses at the gene ends were 2 bases for V and 0 bases for J; bases not matched to a gene: 11. CDR3: CASSQRLGGRASTDTQYF. CDR3 DNA sequence: TGTGCCAGCAGCCAACGTTTAGGAGGGAGGGCTAGCACAGATACGCAGTATTTT.

The chain combines TRBV28 with TRBJ1-2; D might be TRBD1 (6 bases). The V end was cut by 3 bases, the J end by 5 bases, with 13 bases between. CDR1 and CDR2 (germline): MDHEN, SYDVKM. This CDR3 region has 14 residues. The CDR3 loop is CASSLDRQGYGYTF. The CDR3 DNA sequence: TGTGCCAGCAGTTTGGATCGTCAGGGGTATGGCTACACCTTC.

V usage is TRBV7-9 and J usage is TRBJ2-7, with 7 bases identical to TRBD1. Germline V gene data show CDR1 as SEHNR and CDR2 as FQNEAQ (reference sequence). V was pared by 1 base and J by 5 bases, with 8 bases of the junction left unmatched. The CDR3 totals 15 residues. The CDR3 loop reads CASSLVQGYVNEQYF. The CDR3 DNA reads TGTGCCAGCAGCTTAGTACAGGGGTACGTGAACGAGCAGTACTTC.

The V call is TRBV11-2, the J call TRBJ1-1; D unresolved. This CDR3 contains 15 residues. Trimming pared 1 base from V and 6 bases from J, leaving 15 bases between. Germline V gene sequence: CDR1 SGHAT, CDR2 FQNNGV. CDR3 amino acids: CASSLAFTPGSEAFF. In DNA form, the CDR3 reads TGTGCCAGCAGCTTAGCCTTTACCCCGGGGTCTGAAGCTTTCTTT.

The chain links TRBV9 to TRBJ2-5; 13 bases match TRBD2. CDR3 length equals 18 residues. After removal of 4 bases from V and 6 bases from J, the junction contained 15 bases not matched to a gene. CDR1 and CDR2 (germline): SGDLS, YYNGEE. The CDR3 DNA reads as TGTGCCAGCAGCCCTCGATTAACTAGCGGGGGGGCTCGAAAGACCCAGTACTTC. It specifies CASSPRLTSGGARKTQYF.

This clone was detected a few times. The chain is built from TRBV7-9 and TRBJ1-3; TRBD1 aligns across 9 bases. This CDR3 contains 16 residues. Trimming took 11 bases from V and 1 from J; bases not matched to a gene: 12. Germline-derived CDR1 and CDR2 are SEHNR and FQNEAQ (reference sequence). Written as DNA, the CDR3 is TGTGCCGGACATTTCTTCGGGACAGGGTCTGGAAACACCATATATTTT. Translation: CAGHFFGTGSGNTIYF.

The CDR3 DNA follows: TGTGCCACCAGCAGCCCCCGCCGACAGGGTCCGAACACTGAAGCTTTCTTT. Translation: CATSSPRRQGPNTEAFF. The chain carries TRBV15 and TRBJ1-1; 7 bases align to TRBD1. The length of the CDR3 is 17 residues. The germline CDR1 and CDR2 sequences are LNHNV and YYDKDF (reference sequence). Trimming took 3 bases from V and 1 from J; bases not matched to a gene: 11.

This chain connects TRBV2 to TRBJ2-1, with D perhaps matching TRBD2 (6 bases). V was clipped by 4 bases and J by 9 bases, with 10 bases between them. Germline CDR1 and CDR2: SNHLY and FYNNEI. This CDR3 has 12 amino acids. The CDR3 DNA reads TGTGCCAGCAGTGGGAGGGGAGGTGAGCAGTTCTTC. Residues: CASSGRGGEQFF.